This TCR beta chain was found in a study of shared clonotypes between healthy human individuals. With regard to this clone: Within the sample, other DNA sequences also encode this same CDR3.

The length of the CDR3 is 12 residues. The germline CDR1 and CDR2 sequences are SQVTM and ANQGSEA. Losses at the gene ends were 4 bases for V and 5 bases for J; bases not matched to a gene: 4. Negatively enriched CD4+ T cells were divided by CD45RA into naive and memory. Clones were sequenced by immunoSEQ multiplex PCR, and TCRdb holds only the in-frame ones, with some missing. The data show millions of clones, approximately 90% seen once. The V gene is TRBV29-1, the J gene TRBJ2-5, with 7 bases lining up with TRBD2. Sequencing was performed on naive CD4+ T cells sorted from blood. The subset here: CD45RA+ positively selected. The clonotype originates from a young man in good health. CDR3 sequence (DNA): TGCAGCGTTGGACTAGCTCAGGAGACCCAGTACTTC. It specifies CSVGLAQETQYF. The entire variable domain, with the rest obtained from reference TRBV29-1 and TRBJ2-5, is as follows: SAVISQKPSRDICQRGTSLTIQCQVDSQVTMMFWYRQQPGQSLTLIATANQGSEATYESGFVIDKFPISRPNLTFSTLTVSNMSPEDSSIYLCSVGLAQETQYFGPGTRLLVL.